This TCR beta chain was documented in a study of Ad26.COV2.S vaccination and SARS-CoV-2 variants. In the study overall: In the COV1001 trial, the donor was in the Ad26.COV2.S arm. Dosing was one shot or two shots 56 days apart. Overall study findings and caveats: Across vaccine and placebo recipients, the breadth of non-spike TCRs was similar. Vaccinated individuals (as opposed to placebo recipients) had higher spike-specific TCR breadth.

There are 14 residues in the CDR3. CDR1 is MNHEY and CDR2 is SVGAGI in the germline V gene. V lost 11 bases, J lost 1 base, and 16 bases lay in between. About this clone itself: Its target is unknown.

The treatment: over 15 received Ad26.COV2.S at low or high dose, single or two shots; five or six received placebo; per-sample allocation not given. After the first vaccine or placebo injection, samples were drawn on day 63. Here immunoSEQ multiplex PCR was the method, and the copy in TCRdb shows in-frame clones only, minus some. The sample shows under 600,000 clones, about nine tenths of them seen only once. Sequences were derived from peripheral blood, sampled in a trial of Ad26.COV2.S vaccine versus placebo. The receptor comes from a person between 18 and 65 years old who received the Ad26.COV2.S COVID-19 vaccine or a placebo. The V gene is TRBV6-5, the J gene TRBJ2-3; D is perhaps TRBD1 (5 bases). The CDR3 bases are TGTGCCGGCACCAGAAGGGGTGGCACAGATACGCAGTATTTT. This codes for CAGTRRGGTDTQYF.